This TCR beta chain came from a study of cytomegalovirus exposure and HLA in healthy donors. Turning to the study itself: Earlier findings included approximately 120 million unique TCR beta sequences obtained from 150 million to 200 million T cells.

CDR1 and CDR2 (germline): SGHRS, YFSETQ. The V gene lost 0 bases and the J gene lost 2 bases, with 14 bases spanning the gap. The CDR3 length is 16 residues. Points on this clone: Its antigen is unidentified.

PCR employed 60 Vbeta and 13 Jbeta primers. Some clones are missing from TCRdb's copy, which holds only in-frame ones; the method was immunoSEQ multiplex PCR. The table has 150,000 to 200,000 clones, 70% to 80% seen once. General study results and limits: Per published accounts, TCR beta sequences correctly predicted the HLA-A and HLA-B alleles of most subjects.

The chain carries TRBV5-1 and TRBJ1-2, with D possibly TRBD1 on 6 matching bases. Sequencing used PBMCs. This TCR came from a man between 18 and 29 years old in good health and CMV-seropositive. The DNA of the CDR3 is TGCGCCAGCAGCTTGGCACCACGGGACAACAACTATGGCTACACCTTC. This encodes CASSLAPRDNNYGYTF.